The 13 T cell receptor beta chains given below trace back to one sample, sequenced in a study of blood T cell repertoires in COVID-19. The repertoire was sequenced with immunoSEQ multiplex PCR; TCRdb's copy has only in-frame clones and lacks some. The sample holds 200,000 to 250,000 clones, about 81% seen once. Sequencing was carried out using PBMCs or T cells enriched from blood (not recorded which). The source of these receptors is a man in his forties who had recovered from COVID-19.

The CDR3 loop is CASGSPGLVSEQFF. CDR3 in DNA: TGTGCTAGTGGTTCGCCGGGACTAGTGAGTGAGCAGTTCTTC. The chain is built from TRBV12-5 and TRBJ2-1; 8 bases fit TRBD2. This CDR3 has 14 residues. Germline V gives CDR1 LGHNT, CDR2 FRNRAP. The V and J ends lost 4 bases and 9 bases, in that order; junction bases with no gene match: 8. The variable domain in full, completed from reference TRBV12-5 and TRBJ2-1, reads DARVTQTPRHKVTEMGQEVTMRCQPILGHNTVFWYRQTMMQGLELLAYFRNRAPLDDSGMPKDRFSAEMPDATLATLKIQPSEPRDSAVYFCASGSPGLVSEQFFGPGTRLTVL.

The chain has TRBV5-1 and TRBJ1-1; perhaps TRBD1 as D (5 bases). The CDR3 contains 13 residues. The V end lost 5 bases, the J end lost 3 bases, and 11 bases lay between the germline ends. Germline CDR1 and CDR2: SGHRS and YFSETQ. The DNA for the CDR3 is TGCGCCAGCAGGGCAGGGTTAGACACTGAAGCTTTCTTT. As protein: CASRAGLDTEAFF.

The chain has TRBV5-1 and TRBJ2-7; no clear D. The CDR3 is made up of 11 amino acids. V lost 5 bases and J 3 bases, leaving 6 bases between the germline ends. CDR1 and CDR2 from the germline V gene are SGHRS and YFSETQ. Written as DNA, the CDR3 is TGCGCCAGCAGTCAGAACTACGAGCAGTACTTC. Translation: CASSQNYEQYF. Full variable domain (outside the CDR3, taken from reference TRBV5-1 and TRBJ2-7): KAGVTQTPRYLIKTRGQQVTLSCSPISGHRSVSWYQQTPGQGLQFLFEYFSETQRNKGNFPGRFSGRQFSNSRSEMNVSTLELGDSALYLCASSQNYEQYFGPGTRLTVT.

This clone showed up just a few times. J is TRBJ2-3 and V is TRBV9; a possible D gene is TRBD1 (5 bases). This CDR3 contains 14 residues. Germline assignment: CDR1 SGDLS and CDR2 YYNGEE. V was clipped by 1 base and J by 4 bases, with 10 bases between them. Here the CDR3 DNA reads TGTGCCAGCAGCGTAAGGGGCAAGGCAGATACGCAGTATTTT. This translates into CASSVRGKADTQYF.

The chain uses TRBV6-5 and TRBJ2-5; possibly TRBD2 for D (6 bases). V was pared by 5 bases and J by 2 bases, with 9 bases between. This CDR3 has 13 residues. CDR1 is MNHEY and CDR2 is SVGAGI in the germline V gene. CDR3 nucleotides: TGTGCCAGCAGTCGGGACTTACAAGAGACCCAGTACTTC. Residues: CASSRDLQETQYF.

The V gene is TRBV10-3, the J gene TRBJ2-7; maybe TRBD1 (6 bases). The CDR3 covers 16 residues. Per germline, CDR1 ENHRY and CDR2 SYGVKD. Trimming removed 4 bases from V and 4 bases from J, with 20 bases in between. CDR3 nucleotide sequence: TGTGCCATCAGTGTATTGGACAGACCTCCCTCTTACGAGCAGTACTTC. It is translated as CAISVLDRPPSYEQYF.

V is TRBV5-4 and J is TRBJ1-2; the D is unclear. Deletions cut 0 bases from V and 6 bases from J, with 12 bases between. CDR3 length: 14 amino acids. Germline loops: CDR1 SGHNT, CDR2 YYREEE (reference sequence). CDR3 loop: CASSLDRETDGYTF. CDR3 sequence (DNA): TGTGCCAGCAGCTTGGATCGGGAAACGGATGGCTACACCTTC.

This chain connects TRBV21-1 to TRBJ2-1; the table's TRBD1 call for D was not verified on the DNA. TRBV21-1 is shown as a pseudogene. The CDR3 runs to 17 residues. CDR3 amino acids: CASSKGPWGQGFNEQFF. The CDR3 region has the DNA TGTGCCAGCAGCAAAGGGCCGTGGGGACAGGGTTTCAATGAGCAGTTCTTC.

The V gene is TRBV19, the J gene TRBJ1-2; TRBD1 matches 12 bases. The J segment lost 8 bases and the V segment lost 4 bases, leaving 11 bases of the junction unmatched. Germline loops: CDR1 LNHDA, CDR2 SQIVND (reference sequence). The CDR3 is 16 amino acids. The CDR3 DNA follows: TGTGCCAGTAGTAGACTGCCGGGACAGGGGGCAGGAGGCTACACCTTC. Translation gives CASSRLPGQGAGGYTF.

Written as DNA, the CDR3 is TGCGCCAGCAGCTCCCTACAGGGGGTGGGAGAGACCCAGTACTTC. Protein product: CASSSLQGVGETQYF. The rearrangement joins TRBV5-1 to TRBJ2-5; 8 bases align to TRBD1. CDR3 length equals 15 residues. V dropped 3 bases and J dropped 4; count of bases not matched to a gene: 8. Germline V gene sequence: CDR1 SGHRS, CDR2 YFSETQ.

The CDR3 sequence is CAWSVHMNTEAFF. Here the CDR3 DNA reads TGTGCCTGGAGTGTACACATGAACACTGAAGCTTTCTTT. This chain connects TRBV30 to TRBJ1-1; D ambiguous. Trimming took 0 bases from V and 0 from J, leaving 5 bases between them. CDR1 and CDR2 from the germline V gene are GTSNPN and SVGIG (reference sequence). The CDR3 is made up of 13 amino acids. The full variable domain, in which reference TRBV30 and TRBJ1-1 provide the parts outside the CDR3, is SQTIHQWPATLVQPVGSPLSLECTVEGTSNPNLYWYRQAAGRGLQLLFYSVGIGQISSEVPQNLSASRPQDRQFILSSKKLLLSDSGFYLCAWSVHMNTEAFFGQGTRLTVV.

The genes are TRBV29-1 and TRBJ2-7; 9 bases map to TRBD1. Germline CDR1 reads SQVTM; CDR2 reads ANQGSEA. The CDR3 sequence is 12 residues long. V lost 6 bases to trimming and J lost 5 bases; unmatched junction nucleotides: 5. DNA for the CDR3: TGCAGCGTGCGGGGACAGGGAAACGAGCAGTACTTC. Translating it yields CSVRGQGNEQYF.

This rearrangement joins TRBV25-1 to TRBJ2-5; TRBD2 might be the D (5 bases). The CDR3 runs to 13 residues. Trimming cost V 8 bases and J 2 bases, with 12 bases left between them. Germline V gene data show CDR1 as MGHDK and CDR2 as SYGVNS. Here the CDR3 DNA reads TGTGCCAGCCGGAGGTCCCTACAAGAGACCCAGTACTTC. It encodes CASRRSLQETQYF.